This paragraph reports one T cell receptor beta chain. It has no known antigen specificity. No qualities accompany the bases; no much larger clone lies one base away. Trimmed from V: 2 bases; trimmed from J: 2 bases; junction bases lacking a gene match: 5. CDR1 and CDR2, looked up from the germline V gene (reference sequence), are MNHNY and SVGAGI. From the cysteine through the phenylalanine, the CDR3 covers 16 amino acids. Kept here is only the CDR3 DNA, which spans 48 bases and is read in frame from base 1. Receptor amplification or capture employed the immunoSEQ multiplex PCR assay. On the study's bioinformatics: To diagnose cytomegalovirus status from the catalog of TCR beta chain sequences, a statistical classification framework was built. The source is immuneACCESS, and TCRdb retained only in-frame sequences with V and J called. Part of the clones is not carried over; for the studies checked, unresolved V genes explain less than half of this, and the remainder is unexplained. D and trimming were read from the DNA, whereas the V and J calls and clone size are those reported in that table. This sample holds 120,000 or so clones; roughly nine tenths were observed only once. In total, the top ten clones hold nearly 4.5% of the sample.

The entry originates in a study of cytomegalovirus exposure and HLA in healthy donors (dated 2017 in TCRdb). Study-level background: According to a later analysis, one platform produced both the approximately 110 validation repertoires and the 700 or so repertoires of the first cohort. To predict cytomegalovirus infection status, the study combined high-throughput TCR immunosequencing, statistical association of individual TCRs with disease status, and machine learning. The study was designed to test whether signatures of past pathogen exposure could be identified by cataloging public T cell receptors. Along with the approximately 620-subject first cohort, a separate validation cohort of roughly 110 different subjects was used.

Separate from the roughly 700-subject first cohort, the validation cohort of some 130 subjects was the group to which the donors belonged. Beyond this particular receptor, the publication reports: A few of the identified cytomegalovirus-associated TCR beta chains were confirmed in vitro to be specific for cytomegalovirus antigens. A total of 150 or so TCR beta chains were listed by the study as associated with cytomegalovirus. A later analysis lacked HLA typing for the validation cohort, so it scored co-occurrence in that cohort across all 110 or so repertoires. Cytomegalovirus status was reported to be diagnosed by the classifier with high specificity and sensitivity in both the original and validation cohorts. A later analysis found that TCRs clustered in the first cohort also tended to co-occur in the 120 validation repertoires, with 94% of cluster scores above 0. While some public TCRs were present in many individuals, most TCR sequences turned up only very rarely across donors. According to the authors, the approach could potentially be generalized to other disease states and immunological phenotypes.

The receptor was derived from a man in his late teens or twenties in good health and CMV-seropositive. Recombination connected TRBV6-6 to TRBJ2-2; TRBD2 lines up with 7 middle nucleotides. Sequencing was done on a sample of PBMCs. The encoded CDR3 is CASSYGGVFNTGELFF. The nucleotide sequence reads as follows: TGTGCCAGCAGTTACGGGGGGGTCTTCAACACCGGGGAGCTGTTTTTT.